These 13 T cell receptor beta chains were sequenced from one sample in a study of cytomegalovirus exposure and HLA in healthy donors. Assay used: immunoSEQ multiplex PCR; TCRdb lists only in-frame clones, some missing. In the table there are tens of thousands of clones, approximately 90% of which are singletons. Sequencing input: PBMCs. Receptors were obtained from a woman under 30 in good health and CMV-seronegative.

This chain uses TRBV7-2 with TRBJ1-5, with D uncertain. Trimming removed 3 bases from V and 6 bases from J, with 24 bases in between. CDR1 and CDR2 (germline): SGHTA, FQGNSA. The CDR3 runs 18 residues. The chain's CDR3 is CASSFLSMVSEEPQPQHF. The CDR3 region has the DNA TGTGCCAGCAGCTTTTTATCCATGGTGTCAGAGGAGCCTCAGCCCCAGCATTTT.

The CDR3 nucleotides are TGTGCCAGCAGCTTAGAACTAAGGGGGGGGGACTATGGCTACACCTTC. Translated, it gives CASSLELRGGDYGYTF. The chain uses TRBV7-2 and TRBJ1-2; perhaps TRBD1 as D (6 bases). CDR1 and CDR2 (germline): SGHTA, FQGNSA. Trimming took 1 base from V and 3 from J, leaving 15 bases between them. The CDR3 has 16 residues.

This chain links TRBV7-3 with TRBJ2-5, with TRBD2 matching over 8 bases. The CDR3 loop spans 19 amino acids. Per the germline V gene, CDR1 is SGHTA and CDR2 is FQGTGA. The V segment lost 7 bases and the J segment 1 base; nucleotides outside the gene matches: 20. CDR3 sequence reads: CASNPNWAPAGVVQETQYF. DNA for the CDR3: TGTGCCAGCAACCCTAATTGGGCTCCAGCGGGGGTGGTCCAAGAGACCCAGTACTTC.

The chain links TRBV7-2 to TRBJ2-3; perhaps TRBD2 as D (5 bases). Trimming shortened V by 10 bases and J by 3 bases, and 17 bases separated the two germline ends. CDR3 length: 14 amino acids. From germline, CDR1 is SGHTA and CDR2 FQGNSA. The CDR3 loop is CATQPSGATDTQYF. CDR3 bases: TGTGCCACCCAGCCCAGCGGAGCTACAGATACGCAGTATTTT.

This clone was counted ten times or more. This chain links TRBV2 with TRBJ2-7, with TRBD1 matching 7 bases. Trimming at V came to 5 bases and at J to 4 bases, leaving 8 bases not matched to a gene. CDR1 and CDR2 from the germline V gene are SNHLY and FYNNEI. The length of the CDR3 is 14 residues. CDR3 amino acids: CASSHRDRQYEQYF. The CDR3 DNA is TGTGCCAGCAGTCACCGGGACAGACAATACGAGCAGTACTTC. The whole variable domain, remainder taken from reference TRBV2 and TRBJ2-7, is EPEVTQTPSHQVTQMGQEVILRCVPISNHLYFYWYRQILGQKVEFLVSFYNNEISEKSEIFDDQFSVERPDGSNFTLKIRSTKLEDSAMYFCASSHRDRQYEQYFGPGTRLTVT.

The V and J genes are TRBV6-1 and TRBJ2-3; D unresolved. Per the germline V gene, CDR1 is MNHNS and CDR2 is SASEGT. V gave up 5 bases and J gave up 6 bases, with 12 bases separating them. This CDR3 spans 13 amino acids. The CDR3 loop reads CASSPRVFDTQYF. In DNA, the CDR3 is TGTGCCAGCAGTCCCCGGGTTTTTGATACGCAGTATTTT.

The rearrangement links TRBV5-4 to TRBJ1-2; weak D call: TRBD1 (6 bases). Trimming cost V 5 bases and J 4 bases, with 12 bases left between them. Per germline, CDR1 SGHNT and CDR2 YYREEE (reference sequence). CDR3 size: 13 residues. The CDR3 region is CASRAGETYGYTF. The CDR3 DNA reads TGTGCCAGCAGGGCAGGGGAAACCTATGGCTACACCTTC.

The V and J genes are TRBV5-4 and TRBJ2-1, with a tentative D call TRBD1 (5 bases). Germline CDR1 SGHNT, CDR2 YYREEE (reference sequence). This CDR3 region has 12 residues. V dropped 5 bases and J dropped 7 bases, with 10 bases sitting between them. The CDR3 nucleotides are TGTGCCAGCAGAGGGGCCGAAAATGAGCAGTTCTTC. Its translation: CASRGAENEQFF.

The chain joins TRBV9 to TRBJ1-1; 11 bases align to TRBD1. The J segment lost 5 bases and the V segment lost 4 bases, leaving 4 bases of the junction unmatched. CDR3 size: 14 residues. Germline V lookup: CDR1 SGDLS, CDR2 YYNGEE. The CDR3 DNA is TGTGCCAGCAGCCCTGGGACAGGGGGGACTGAAGCTTTCTTT. Amino acids: CASSPGTGGTEAFF.

The CDR3 here is CASSDGTGLYGYTF. The CDR3 DNA sequence: TGTGCCAGCAGTGACGGGACAGGGTTATATGGCTACACCTTC. The chain links TRBV6-4 to TRBJ1-2, with 9 bases aligning to TRBD1. CDR1 and CDR2 from the germline V gene are MRHNA and SNTAGT. Germline trimming cut 2 bases from V and 5 bases from J; bases unmatched to any gene: 3. The CDR3 runs to 14 residues.

The chain combines TRBV7-2 with TRBJ1-5; D remains unclear. V lost 4 bases to trimming and J lost 7 bases, with 23 bases between them. Germline V gene sequence: CDR1 SGHTA, CDR2 FQGNSA. CDR3 length: 17 amino acids. CDR3 DNA sequence: TGTGCCAGCAGCTCGGAACCGGGAAGGGCTCCGTGGCAGCCCCAGCATTTT. Its translation: CASSSEPGRAPWQPQHF.

The chain recombines TRBV5-5 with TRBJ1-3; possibly TRBD1 for D (6 bases). In germline, CDR1 is SGHKS, CDR2 YYEKEE (reference sequence). The CDR3 runs 14 residues. Trimming pared 2 bases from V and 9 bases from J, leaving 15 bases between. CDR3 DNA sequence: TGTGCCAGCAGCTTTACAGGGATTTGGGGCACCATATATTTT. Its protein product is CASSFTGIWGTIYF.

The chain couples TRBV5-1 to TRBJ2-7; 7 bases line up with TRBD2. Germline values: CDR1 SGHRS, CDR2 YFSETQ. J was trimmed by 6 bases and V by 2 bases; bases with no gene match: 8. CDR3 length: 14 amino acids. CDR3 DNA sequence: TGCGCCAGCAGCTTAGGCGGGAGCGTCGGCGAGCAGTACTTC. Translation gives CASSLGGSVGEQYF. The full variable domain, its missing parts supplied by reference TRBV5-1 and TRBJ2-7, is KAGVTQTPRYLIKTRGQQVTLSCSPISGHRSVSWYQQTPGQGLQFLFEYFSETQRNKGNFPGRFSGRQFSNSRSEMNVSTLELGDSALYLCASSLGGSVGEQYFGPGTRLTVT.